This entry lists 17 T cell receptor beta chains sequenced from one sample in a study of T cell changes during pregnancy in multiple sclerosis. Measured with immunoSEQ multiplex PCR; TCRdb has only the in-frame clones, and not every one. The repertoire consists of around 40,000 clones, with 90% occurring once and the leading ten covering 0.3% to 0.4%. The material sequenced was CD4+ T cells from peripheral blood mononuclear cells, taken in the second trimester of pregnancy. The receptors shown here come from a female donor with multiple sclerosis, enrolled in a pregnancy study.

The V call is TRBV19, the J call TRBJ1-4, with 8 nucleotides matching TRBD1. The CDR3 loop spans 14 amino acids. V dropped 9 bases and J dropped 5; count of bases not matched to a gene: 8. CDR1 and CDR2 (germline): LNHDA, SQIVND (reference sequence). The CDR3 sequence is CASSGTGLNEKLFF. Written as DNA, the CDR3 is TGTGCCAGCTCTGGGACAGGCCTAAATGAAAAACTGTTTTTT.

V is TRBV5-1 and J is TRBJ1-6, with a possible D match to TRBD1 (5 bases). This CDR3 is built from 14 residues. Germline values: CDR1 SGHRS, CDR2 YFSETQ. V lost 0 bases and J lost 14, with 15 bases in between. CDR3: CASSLDLAGVALHF. As DNA, the CDR3 is TGCGCCAGCAGCTTGGACCTGGCGGGGGTAGCCCTCCACTTT.

V usage is TRBV5-6 and J usage is TRBJ1-2; tentatively, D is TRBD1 (6 bases). The V end was cut by 2 bases, the J end by 4 bases, with 12 bases between. The CDR3 totals 14 residues. In germline, CDR1 is SGHDT, CDR2 YYEEEE. The CDR3 region is CASSFPDRTYGYTF. The CDR3 DNA is TGTGCCAGCAGCTTCCCTGACAGGACCTATGGCTACACCTTC.

This clone was observed a few times. Its ends do not fully match the called genes, so a read error is possible. The V gene is TRBV2, the J gene TRBJ1-2; possible D gene TRBD1, 6 bases. Germline CDR1 SNHLY, CDR2 FYNNEI. The CDR3 is 13 amino acids. The DNA for the CDR3 is TGTGCCAGCAGTGAACAGGGAACAGGGACGACGATATTC. Amino acid sequence: CASSEQGTGTTIF.

Judged by abundance, this clone is medium-sized. The chain carries TRBV11-2 and TRBJ1-1; D may be TRBD1 (5 bases). The V gene lost 5 bases and the J gene lost 12 bases, with 13 bases spanning the gap. From germline, CDR1 is SGHAT and CDR2 FQNNGV. CDR3 length equals 11 residues. In DNA form, the CDR3 reads TGTGCCAGCAGCAGAGACAGAAACACTTTCTTT. It codes for CASSRDRNTFF.

CDR3 region: CASSFWAGQVEQFF. As DNA, the CDR3 is TGTGCCAGCAGTTTTTGGGCGGGACAGGTTGAGCAGTTCTTC. The genes are TRBV27 and TRBJ2-1, with TRBD1 matching over 8 bases. The CDR3 contains 14 residues. From germline, CDR1 is MNHEY and CDR2 SMNVEV (reference sequence). J was trimmed by 9 bases and V by 3 bases; bases with no gene match: 7.

The chain combines TRBV30 with TRBJ1-1, with D perhaps matching TRBD1 (6 bases). The V gene lost 2 bases and the J gene lost 0 bases, with 19 bases spanning the gap. The germline V gene has CDR1 GTSNPN and CDR2 SVGIG (reference sequence). This CDR3 spans 17 amino acids. CDR3 region: CAWSSDRTPPMNTEAFF. The CDR3 region has the DNA TGTGCCTGGAGTTCCGACAGGACACCTCCGATGAACACTGAAGCTTTCTTT.

The chain has TRBV19 and TRBJ2-5; a possible D gene is TRBD1 (5 bases). V lost 4 bases to trimming and J lost 2 bases, with 14 bases between them. The CDR3 sequence is 15 residues long. Germline V gives CDR1 LNHDA, CDR2 SQIVND (reference sequence). Written as DNA, the CDR3 is TGTGCCAGTAGTACCTTAGGGGTTACACAAGAGACCCAGTACTTC. Translation: CASSTLGVTQETQYF.

The rearrangement uses TRBV13 and TRBJ2-7, with TRBD2 identical over 9 bases. The CDR3 runs to 15 residues. With V trimmed by 5 bases and J by 7 bases, 12 bases remained unmatched. Germline CDR1 reads PRHDT; CDR2 reads FYEKMQ (reference sequence). The CDR3 protein is CASSATGLAVNEQYF. DNA for the CDR3: TGTGCCAGCAGCGCCACGGGACTAGCTGTCAATGAGCAGTACTTC.

The chain couples TRBV5-4 to TRBJ2-7, with TRBD1 identical over 7 bases. V shed 4 bases, J shed 2 bases, and the junction held 6 bases outside the gene matches. Germline V gene lookup returns CDR1 SGHNT and CDR2 YYREEE (reference sequence). This CDR3 spans 14 amino acids. Here the CDR3 reads CASSTGQRTYEQYF. The CDR3 DNA reads TGTGCCAGCAGCACGGGACAGCGAACCTACGAGCAGTACTTC.

CDR3 in amino acids: CASSTGPRVPTF. In DNA form, the CDR3 reads TGTGCCAGCAGCACTGGGCCCAGGGTACCCACCTTC. The V gene is TRBV7-2, the J gene TRBJ1-2; a weak D match, TRBD1 (5 bases). The CDR3 totals 12 residues. Germline V gene data show CDR1 as SGHTA and CDR2 as FQGNSA. V was shortened by 5 bases and J by 13 bases, with 17 bases between the two germline ends.

This chain joins TRBV27 and TRBJ2-1; 9 bases fit TRBD1. Germline V lookup: CDR1 MNHEY, CDR2 SMNVEV (reference sequence). The length of the CDR3 is 17 residues. The V and J ends lost 4 bases and 9 bases, in that order; junction bases with no gene match: 16. CDR3 sequence (DNA): TGTGCCAGCAGTTCACCGGCGGGACAGGGTGGTTTTAGTGAGCAGTTCTTC. As protein: CASSSPAGQGGFSEQFF.

The rearrangement joins TRBV2 to TRBJ1-2, with D possibly being TRBD1 (6 bases). This CDR3 is 14 amino acids long. CDR1 and CDR2 from the germline V gene are SNHLY and FYNNEI. V lost 6 bases, J lost 3 bases, and 14 bases lay in between. The CDR3 loop reads CASSVRKGDYGYTF. The CDR3, as DNA: TGTGCCAGCAGCGTACGGAAGGGGGACTATGGCTACACCTTC.

This chain links TRBV7-3 with TRBJ2-1, with 7 nucleotides matching TRBD2. With V trimmed by 1 base and J by 5 bases, 11 bases remained unmatched. CDR1 and CDR2 from the germline V gene are SGHTA and FQGTGA. The length of the CDR3 is 17 residues. CDR3 in amino acids: CASSLRGGGTTHNEQFF. CDR3 sequence (DNA): TGTGCCAGCAGCTTAAGGGGCGGGGGTACTACACACAATGAGCAGTTCTTC.

This clone was picked up one time. The chain carries TRBV5-5 and TRBJ1-1, with unresolved D. The V gene lost 2 bases and the J gene lost 12 bases, with 32 bases spanning the gap. Germline V gene sequence: CDR1 SGHKS, CDR2 YYEKEE (reference sequence). The CDR3 consists of 18 residues. DNA for the CDR3: TGTGCCAGCAGCTTATCTCTGGGCAGTTGGGAGACCGCCGGGAGGACTTTCTTT. Residues: CASSLSLGSWETAGRTFF.

This clone was recorded once. J is TRBJ1-2 and V is TRBV7-2; D gene unclear. Looked up from germline, CDR1 is SGHTA and CDR2 is FQGNSA. The CDR3 runs to 13 residues. Trimming removed 1 base at V and 3 bases at J, with 6 bases between. CDR3 residues: CASSLVTDYGYTF. CDR3 nucleotides: TGTGCCAGCAGCTTAGTTACAGACTATGGCTACACCTTC.

V gene TRBV9 combines with J gene TRBJ2-5, with 10 bases matching TRBD2. This CDR3 comprises 17 residues. Unmatched junction bases numbered 7, after V lost 0 bases and J lost 2 bases. The germline CDR1 and CDR2 sequences are SGDLS and YYNGEE. The CDR3 is CASSVAGSGGLQETQYF. DNA for the CDR3: TGTGCCAGCAGCGTAGCTGGTAGCGGGGGGCTACAAGAGACCCAGTACTTC.